The clone carrying this T cell receptor (beta chain) was counted many times. Its antigen is undetermined. According to the study, genomic DNA was the template for TCR beta VDJ and CDR3 profiling. TCRdb recomputed calls from the reads with MiXCR, one row per CDR3 protein. The sample includes over 100,000 distinct CDR3 sequences, 35% to 50% of them seen just once. Germline V gene lookup returns CDR1 SNHLY and CDR2 FYNNEI. The CDR3 length is 12 residues. The data derive from a study of CD8+CD57+ T cells in acquired aplastic anemia. For the study at large: Quantities of DNA derived from sorted CD4+ and CD8+ cells averaged approximately 3.3 ug. Reads per healthy sample averaged roughly 10 million (CD4+) and some 12 million (CD8+).

Study-wide points: Patients and controls had CD8+ Simpson's diversity values that were not significantly distinct.

The rearrangement joins TRBV2 to TRBJ2-7; D call uncertain. The sample consisted of sorted CD4+, CD8+, or CD8+CD57+ T cells (not recorded which) from PBMCs. The TCR originated in a human donor in good health, serving as a control. The CDR3 here is CVVRTPTYEQYF. CDR3 nucleotides: TGTGTCGTCCGGACCCCCACCTACGAGCAGTACTTC.